The 2 T cell receptor beta chains in this list originate from one sample, sequenced in a study of blood T cell repertoires in COVID-19. Clones were sequenced by immunoSEQ multiplex PCR, and TCRdb holds only the in-frame ones, with some missing. The sample lists roughly 130,000 clones; roughly nine tenths were seen once. Source material: peripheral blood. Every receptor here comes from a man between 60 and 70 years old with COVID-19, enrolled during active disease.

The chain is built from TRBV28 and TRBJ1-5; 9 bases align to TRBD1. Germline CDR1 MDHEN, CDR2 SYDVKM. V lost 4 bases to trimming and J lost 3 bases; unmatched junction nucleotides: 7. CDR3 length: 16 residues. CDR3 loop: CASSSGQGFVNQPQHF. The CDR3 nucleotides read TGTGCCAGCAGTTCGGGACAGGGTTTCGTCAATCAGCCCCAGCATTTT.

V is TRBV7-6 and J is TRBJ2-1; perhaps TRBD1 as D (5 bases). This CDR3 contains 17 residues. With 4 bases removed from V and 7 bases from J, the gap between germline ends came to 23 bases. CDR1 and CDR2 from the germline V gene are SGHVS and FNYEAQ. The chain's CDR3 is CASSSQGSPAAPNEQFF. CDR3 nucleotides: TGTGCCAGCAGCTCGCAGGGAAGCCCCGCTGCACCGAATGAGCAGTTCTTC.